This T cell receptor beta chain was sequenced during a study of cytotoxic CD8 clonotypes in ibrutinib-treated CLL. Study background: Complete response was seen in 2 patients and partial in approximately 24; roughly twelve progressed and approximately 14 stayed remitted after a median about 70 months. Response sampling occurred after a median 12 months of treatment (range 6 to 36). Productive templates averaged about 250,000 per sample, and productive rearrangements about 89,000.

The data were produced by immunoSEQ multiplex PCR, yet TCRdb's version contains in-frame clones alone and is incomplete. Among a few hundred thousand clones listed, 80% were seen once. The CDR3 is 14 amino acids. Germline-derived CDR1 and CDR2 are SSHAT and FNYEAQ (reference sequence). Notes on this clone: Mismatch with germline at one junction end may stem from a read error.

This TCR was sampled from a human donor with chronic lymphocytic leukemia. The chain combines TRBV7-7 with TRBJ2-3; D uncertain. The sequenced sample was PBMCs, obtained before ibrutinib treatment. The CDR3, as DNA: TGTGCTAGCAGCTTAGGCTCTAGCACAGATACGCAGTATTTT. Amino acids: CASSLGSSTDTQYF.